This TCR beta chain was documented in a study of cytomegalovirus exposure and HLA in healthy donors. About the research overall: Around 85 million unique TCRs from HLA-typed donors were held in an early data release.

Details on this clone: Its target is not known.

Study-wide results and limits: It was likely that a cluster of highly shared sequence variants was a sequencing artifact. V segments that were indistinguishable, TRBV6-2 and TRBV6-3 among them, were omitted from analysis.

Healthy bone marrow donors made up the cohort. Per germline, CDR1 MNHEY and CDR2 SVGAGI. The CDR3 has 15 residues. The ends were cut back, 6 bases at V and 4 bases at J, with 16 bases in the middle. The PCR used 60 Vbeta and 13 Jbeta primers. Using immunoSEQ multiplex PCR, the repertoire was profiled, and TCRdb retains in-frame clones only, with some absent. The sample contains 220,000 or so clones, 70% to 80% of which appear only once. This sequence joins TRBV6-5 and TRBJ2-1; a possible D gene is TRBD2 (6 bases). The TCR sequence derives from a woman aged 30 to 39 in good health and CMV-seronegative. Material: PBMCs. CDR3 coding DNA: TGTGCCAGCAGCGCCCGGGACTTCTTATACAATGAGCAGTTCTTC. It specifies CASSARDFLYNEQFF.